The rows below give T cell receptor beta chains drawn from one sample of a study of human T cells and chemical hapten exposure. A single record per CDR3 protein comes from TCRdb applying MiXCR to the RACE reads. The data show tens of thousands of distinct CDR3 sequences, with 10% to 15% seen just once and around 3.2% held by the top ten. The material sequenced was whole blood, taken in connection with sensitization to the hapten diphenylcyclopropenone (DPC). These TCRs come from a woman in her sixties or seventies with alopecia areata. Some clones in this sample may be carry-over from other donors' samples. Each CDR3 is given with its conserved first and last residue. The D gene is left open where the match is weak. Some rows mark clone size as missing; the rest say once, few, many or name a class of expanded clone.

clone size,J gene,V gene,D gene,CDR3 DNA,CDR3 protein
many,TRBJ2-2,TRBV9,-,TGTGCCAGCAGCGTAGTGGGACGACCGAACACCGGGGAGCTGTTTTTT,CASSVVGRPNTGELFF
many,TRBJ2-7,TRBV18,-,TGTGCCAGCTCACCGGGGCTCTCCTACGAGCAGTACTTC,CASSPGLSYEQYF
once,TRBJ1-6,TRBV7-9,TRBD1,TGTGCCAGCAGCTTAGCGCAGGGGGCAGGGCCCCTCCACTTT,CASSLAQGAGPLHF
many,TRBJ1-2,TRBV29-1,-,TGCAGCGTTGAAGTCGTGGGGTCGAAGACGTACTATGGCTACACCTTC,CSVEVVGSKTYYGYTF
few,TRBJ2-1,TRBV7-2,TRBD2,TGTGCCAGCAGCTCCCCTAAGGGCGGGGGATTCTCCTACAATGAGCAGTTCTTC,CASSSPKGGGFSYNEQFF
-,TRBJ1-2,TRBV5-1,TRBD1,TGCGCCAGCAGCCAAGTGACAGGGGGAAACTATGGCTACACCTTC,CASSQVTGGNYGYTF
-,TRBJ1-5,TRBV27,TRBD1,TGTGCCAGCAGTTTCGACAGGGGTCAGCCCCAGCATTTT,CASSFDRGQPQHF
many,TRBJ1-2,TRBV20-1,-,TGCAGTGCTAGGCTTTCCGGGGCAGGGAGGTTTCGGAGCTACACCTTC,CSARLSGAGRFRSYTF
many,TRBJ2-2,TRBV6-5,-,TGTGCCAGCAGTACCGGGTTTTCCGGGGAGCTGTTTTTT,CASSTGFSGELFF
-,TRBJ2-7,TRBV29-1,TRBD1,TGCAGCGCCAGACAGGGGGCGGTCTACGAGCAGTACTTC,CSARQGAVYEQYF
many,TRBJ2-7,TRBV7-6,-,TGTGCCAGCAGCTCCGGACAGTTCTACGAGCAGTACTTC,CASSSGQFYEQYF
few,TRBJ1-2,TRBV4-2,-,TGTGCCAGCAGCCAGGCGACCGCCCCGGCTTTAGAGAACTATGGCTACACCTTC,CASSQATAPALENYGYTF
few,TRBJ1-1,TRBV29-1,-,TGCAGCGGGGGGGACCCCCCGGACACTGAAGCTTTCTTT,CSGGDPPDTEAFF
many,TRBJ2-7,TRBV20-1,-,TGCAGTGCTAGAAAAAGGGGCAGCTACGAGCAGTACTTC,CSARKRGSYEQYF
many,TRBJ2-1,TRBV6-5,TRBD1,TGTGCCAGCAGAAAGGGACAGGGGCCCTACAATGAGCAGTTCTTC,CASRKGQGPYNEQFF
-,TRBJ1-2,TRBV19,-,TGTGCCAGTACGAAGGTCCAGAGGGGAGCTCGTGGCTACACCTTC,CASTKVQRGARGYTF
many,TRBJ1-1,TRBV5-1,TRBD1,TGCGCCAGCAGCCTACGACAGGGAGGGCCACGGAACACTGAAGCTTTCTTT,CASSLRQGGPRNTEAFF
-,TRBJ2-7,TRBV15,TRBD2,TGTGCCACCAGCACCCAACTAGCGGGGGGATCCCACGAGCAGTACTTC,CATSTQLAGGSHEQYF
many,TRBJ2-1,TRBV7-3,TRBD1,TGTGCCAGCAGCCGGGACAGGGGGCGTTCCTACAATGAGCAGTTCTTC,CASSRDRGRSYNEQFF
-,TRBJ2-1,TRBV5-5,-,TGTGCCAGCAGCTTGGCGGGGGAGTACAATGAGCAGTTCTTC,CASSLAGEYNEQFF
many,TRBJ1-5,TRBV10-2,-,TGCGCCAGCAGTGGTTATAGCAATCAGCCCCAGCATTTT,CASSGYSNQPQHF
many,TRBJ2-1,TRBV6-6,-,TGTGCCAGCAGTTACTCCGCAGGGGAGGCAAGTCGGTTCTTC,CASSYSAGEASRFF
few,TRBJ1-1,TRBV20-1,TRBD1,TGCAGTGCTAGCGGACAGGGGTGGACTGAAGCTTTCTTT,CSASGQGWTEAFF
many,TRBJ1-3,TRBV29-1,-,TGCAGCGTTGACACAGGGAGAAACACCATATATTTT,CSVDTGRNTIYF
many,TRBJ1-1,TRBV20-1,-,TGCAGTGCCAACTCATACAGGGAAGGAGCTTTCTTT,CSANSYREGAFF
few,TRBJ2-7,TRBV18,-,TGTGCCAGCTCACTCGACTGGGACGAGCAGTACTTC,CASSLDWDEQYF
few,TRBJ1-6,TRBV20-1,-,TGCAGTGCTAGAGATCCCAGGGCCAATTCACCCCTCCACTTT,CSARDPRANSPLHF
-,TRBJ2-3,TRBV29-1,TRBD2,TGCAGCGTCCGCGGGGGTAGCACAGATACGCAGTATTTT,CSVRGGSTDTQYF
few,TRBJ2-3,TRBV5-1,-,TGCGCCAGCAGCTCCGCCGGGACTAGCACAGATACGCAGTATTTT,CASSSAGTSTDTQYF
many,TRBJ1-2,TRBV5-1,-,TGCGCCAGCACCGGACAACTGAACTATGGCTACACCTTC,CASTGQLNYGYTF
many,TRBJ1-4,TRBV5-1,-,TGCGCCAGCAGCTTGCCGAAGGATACTAATGAAAAACTGTTTTTT,CASSLPKDTNEKLFF
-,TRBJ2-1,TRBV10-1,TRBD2,TGCGCCAGCAGTGATTCGGGGGGGGATTACAATGAGCAGTTCTTC,CASSDSGGDYNEQFF
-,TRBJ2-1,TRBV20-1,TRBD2,TGCAGTGCTGGAAAGCGGGGGGCCAACAATGAGCAGTTCTTC,CSAGKRGANNEQFF
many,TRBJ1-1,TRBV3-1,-,TGTGCCAGCAGCCAAGGTAGGGGGGATAAAGCTTTCTTT,CASSQGRGDKAFF
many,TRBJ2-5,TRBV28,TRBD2,TGTGCCAGCAGTTTCCGGGCGGGGGTGGAGACCCAGTACTTC,CASSFRAGVETQYF
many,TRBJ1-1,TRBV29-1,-,TGCAGCGGTCAGGGAGCGCTGGGTTGGATTGACACTGAAGCTTTCTTT,CSGQGALGWIDTEAFF
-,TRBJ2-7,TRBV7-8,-,TGTGCCAGCAGCCAAAGGGCCGGGCTCCACTACGAGCAGTACTTC,CASSQRAGLHYEQYF